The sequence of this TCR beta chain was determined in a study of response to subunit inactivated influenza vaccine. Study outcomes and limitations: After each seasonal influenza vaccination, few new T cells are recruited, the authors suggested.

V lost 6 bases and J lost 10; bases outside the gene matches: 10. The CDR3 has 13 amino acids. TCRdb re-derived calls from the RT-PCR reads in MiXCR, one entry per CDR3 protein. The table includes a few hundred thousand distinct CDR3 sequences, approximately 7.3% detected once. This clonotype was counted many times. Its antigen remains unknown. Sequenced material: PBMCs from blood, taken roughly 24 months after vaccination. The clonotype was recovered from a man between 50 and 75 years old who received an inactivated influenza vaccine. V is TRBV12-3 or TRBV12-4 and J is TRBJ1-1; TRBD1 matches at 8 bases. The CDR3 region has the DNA TGTGCCAGCAGCCCCGGACAGGGTCAAGGAGCTTTCTTT. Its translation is CASSPGQGQGAFF.